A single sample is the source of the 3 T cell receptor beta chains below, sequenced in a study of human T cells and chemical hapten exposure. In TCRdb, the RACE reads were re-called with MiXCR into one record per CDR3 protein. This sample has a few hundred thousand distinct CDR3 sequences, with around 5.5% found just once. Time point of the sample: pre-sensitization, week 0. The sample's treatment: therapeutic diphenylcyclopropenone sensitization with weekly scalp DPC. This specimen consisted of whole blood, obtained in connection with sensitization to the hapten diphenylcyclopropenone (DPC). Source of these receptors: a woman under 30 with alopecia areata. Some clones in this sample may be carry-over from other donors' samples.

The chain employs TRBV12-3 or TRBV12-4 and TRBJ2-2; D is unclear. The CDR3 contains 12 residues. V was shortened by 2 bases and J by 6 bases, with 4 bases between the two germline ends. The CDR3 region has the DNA TGTGCCAGCAGTTTACTGGCCGGGGAGCTGTTTTTT. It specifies CASSLLAGELFF.

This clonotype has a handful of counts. Here the CDR3 reads CASSFDSGGFTDTQYF. CDR3 in DNA: TGTGCCAGCAGTTTCGATAGCGGGGGGTTCACAGATACGCAGTATTTT. The genes are TRBV12-3 or TRBV12-4 and TRBJ2-3; 10 positions match TRBD2. V gave up 3 bases and J gave up 2 bases; unmatched junction bases: 5. The CDR3 totals 16 residues.

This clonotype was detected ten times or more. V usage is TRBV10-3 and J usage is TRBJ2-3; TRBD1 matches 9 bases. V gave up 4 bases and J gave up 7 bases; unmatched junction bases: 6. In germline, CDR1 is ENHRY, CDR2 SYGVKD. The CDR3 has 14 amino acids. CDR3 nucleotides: TGTGCCATCAGTGCCGGGACAGGGCACAATACGCAGTATTTT. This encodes CAISAGTGHNTQYF.